A selection of T cell receptor beta chains follows, all from one sample in a study of T cell responses to AZD1222 COVID-19 vaccine. Some clones are missing from TCRdb's copy, which holds only in-frame ones; the method was immunoSEQ multiplex PCR. The sample holds 70,000 to 90,000 clones, 75% to 90% seen once. The specimen comprised peripheral blood, sampled 28 days after the second AZD1222 dose. Receptors were obtained from an adult who received the AZD1222 COVID-19 vaccine. Both conserved end residues are part of each CDR3. The D gene is left open where the match is weak. Clone size is given for some rows only: seen once, a few or many times, or a class if the clone is expanded.

d_gene: -; j_gene: TRBJ1-4; abundance: -; v_gene: TRBV10-3; CDR3aa: CAISESSPRAEKLFF; CDR3nt: TGTGCCATCAGTGAGTCTAGCCCCAGGGCGGAAAAACTGTTTTTT
d_gene: -; j_gene: TRBJ1-3; abundance: -; v_gene: TRBV3-1/TRBV3-2; CDR3aa: CASSQGKGVGGNTIYF; CDR3nt: TGTGCCAGCAGCCAAGGGAAGGGAGTCGGCGGAAACACCATATATTTT
d_gene: -; j_gene: TRBJ1-6; abundance: -; v_gene: TRBV6-2/TRBV6-3; CDR3aa: CASSDEYNSPLHF; CDR3nt: TGTGCCAGCAGTGACGAGTATAATTCACCCCTCCACTTT
d_gene: -; j_gene: TRBJ2-5; abundance: -; v_gene: TRBV30; CDR3aa: CAFEEETQYF; CDR3nt: TGTGCCTTCGAGGAGGAGACCCAGTACTTC
d_gene: TRBD1; j_gene: TRBJ2-2; abundance: -; v_gene: TRBV6-5; CDR3aa: CASPRTGNTGELFF; CDR3nt: TGTGCCAGTCCAAGGACAGGGAACACCGGGGAGCTGTTTTTT
d_gene: -; j_gene: TRBJ1-2; abundance: -; v_gene: TRBV7-9; CDR3aa: CASSLEPYGYTF; CDR3nt: TGTGCCAGCAGCTTAGAGCCCTATGGCTACACCTTC
d_gene: -; j_gene: TRBJ2-7; abundance: -; v_gene: TRBV7-2; CDR3aa: CASSPTAYEQYF; CDR3nt: TGTGCCAGCAGCCCCACCGCCTACGAGCAGTACTTC
d_gene: -; j_gene: TRBJ2-1; abundance: -; v_gene: TRBV3-1/TRBV3-2; CDR3aa: CASSPTESQQFF; CDR3nt: TGTGCCAGCAGCCCGACAGAATCGCAGCAGTTCTTC
d_gene: TRBD1; j_gene: TRBJ1-5; abundance: -; v_gene: TRBV4-1; CDR3aa: CASSQEGGTVGQPQHF; CDR3nt: TGCGCCAGCAGCCAAGAGGGGGGGACAGTCGGTCAGCCCCAGCATTTT
d_gene: TRBD1; j_gene: TRBJ1-2; abundance: few; v_gene: TRBV6-5; CDR3aa: CASSARTGGGGYTF; CDR3nt: TGTGCCAGCAGCGCCCGAACAGGGGGCGGAGGCTACACCTTC
d_gene: -; j_gene: TRBJ1-1; abundance: -; v_gene: TRBV11-2; CDR3aa: CASSLDPGTTEAFF; CDR3nt: TGTGCCAGCAGCTTAGACCCGGGCACTACTGAAGCTTTCTTT
d_gene: -; j_gene: TRBJ1-6; abundance: once; v_gene: TRBV6-2/TRBV6-3; CDR3aa: CASSYNRALGTLHF; CDR3nt: TGTGCCAGCAGCTATAACAGGGCCCTGGGGACCCTCCACTTT
d_gene: TRBD1; j_gene: TRBJ1-5; abundance: -; v_gene: TRBV19; CDR3aa: CASTSSTGGQPQHF; CDR3nt: TGTGCCAGCACCAGTTCGACAGGGGGTCAGCCCCAGCATTTT
d_gene: TRBD2; j_gene: TRBJ2-3; abundance: -; v_gene: TRBV13; CDR3aa: CASSPSLGTSGDPSTDTQYF; CDR3nt: TGTGCCAGCAGCCCCTCCCTGGGGACTAGCGGGGACCCTAGCACAGATACGCAGTATTTT